These 4 T cell receptor beta chains originate from one sample sequenced in a study of blood T cell repertoires in COVID-19. Assay: immunoSEQ multiplex PCR; the TCRdb copy retains only in-frame clones and omits some. This sample has about 110,000 clones, with around 86% found just once. Sequenced sample: peripheral blood. These receptors were taken from a woman aged 70-85 years with acute or convalescent COVID-19.

This sequence joins TRBV19 and TRBJ1-3, with D unresolved. CDR1 is LNHDA, CDR2 SQIVND, per germline (reference sequence). The CDR3 spans 16 residues. The V end lost 4 bases, the J end lost 2 bases, and 15 bases lay between the germline ends. The CDR3 loop reads CASSRVGRGTGNTIYF. DNA of the CDR3: TGTGCCAGTAGTAGGGTCGGCCGGGGAACTGGAAACACCATATATTTT.

The chain couples TRBV5-5 to TRBJ1-6; 8 positions match TRBD1. Germline V gene lookup returns CDR1 SGHKS and CDR2 YYEKEE (reference sequence). V lost 1 base, J lost 10 bases, and 4 bases stayed unmatched. This CDR3 is 14 amino acids long. The CDR3 DNA is TGTGCCAGCAGCTTGCAGGGGGCAGGGTCACCCCTCCACTTT. Protein product: CASSLQGAGSPLHF.

Here the CDR3 reads CASSREWAPDTNQPQHF. For the CDR3, the DNA is TGCGCCAGCAGCCGAGAGTGGGCTCCGGATACCAATCAGCCCCAGCATTTT. The genes are TRBV4-1 and TRBJ1-5; D unresolved. The V end lost 4 bases, the J end lost 3 bases, and 19 bases lay between the germline ends. Germline CDR1 MGHRA, CDR2 YSYEKL. The CDR3 loop spans 17 amino acids.

J is TRBJ2-7 and V is TRBV5-1; weak D call: TRBD2 (5 bases). Trimming removed 6 bases from V and 0 bases from J, with 13 bases in between. CDR3 length: 14 residues. Per the germline V gene, CDR1 is SGHRS and CDR2 is YFSETQ. The CDR3 region has the DNA TGCGCCAGCACCCTCGGGGAGAGCTCCTACGAGCAGTACTTC. Amino acids: CASTLGESSYEQYF.